One and the same sample provided the 18 T cell receptor beta chains below, sequenced in a study of regulatory T cells in long-lasting Graves disease. Time point given: newly diagnosed GD, antithyroid drugs for less than 3 months. After RNA was extracted from PBMCs, the TCR library was made from it. Relying on iRepertoire HTBI primers and Arm-PCR of CDR3 regions, the team built TCR beta libraries. TCRdb reprocessed the multiplex PCR reads with MiXCR, giving one entry per CDR3 protein. This table holds approximately 440,000 distinct CDR3 sequences, about a sixth found once. The data were also submitted as part of a second study, on T cells in Graves' hyperthyroidism and ophthalmopathy.

Sequencing used peripheral blood mononuclear cells (PBMCs), obtained at new diagnosis, from a patient treated with antithyroid drugs. These TCRs come from a middle-aged man with Graves disease.

This clonotype was seen ten or more times. The chain uses TRBV3-1 and TRBJ2-7; 11 positions match TRBD1. With V trimmed by 3 bases and J by 2 bases, 6 bases remained unmatched. CDR3 size: 16 residues. Per germline, CDR1 LGHDT and CDR2 YNNKEL (reference sequence). CDR3 protein: CASSQTGTGGPYEQYF. CDR3 nucleotides: TGTGCCAGCAGCCAGACCGGGACAGGGGGACCCTACGAGCAGTACTTC.

This clonotype was seen at least ten times. The chain combines TRBV10-3 with TRBJ2-3; D might be TRBD1 (5 bases). CDR3 length equals 14 residues. Trimming removed 4 bases from V and 2 bases from J, with 10 bases in between. CDR1 is ENHRY and CDR2 is SYGVKD in the germline V gene. CDR3 DNA: TGTGCCATCAGTGCGGACAAAGACACAGATACGCAGTATTTT. Its translation: CAISADKDTDTQYF.

V usage is TRBV7-9 and J usage is TRBJ2-6, with a possible D match to TRBD1 (5 bases). The CDR3 runs to 17 residues. V was pared by 2 bases and J by 2 bases, with 13 bases between. The V gene's germline CDR1 is SEHNR and CDR2 FQNEAQ (reference sequence). The chain's CDR3 is CASSLPQGSTGANVLTF. CDR3 sequence (DNA): TGTGCCAGCAGCTTACCTCAGGGATCTACTGGGGCCAACGTCCTGACTTTC. The full variable domain, completed using reference TRBV7-9 and TRBJ2-6, is DTGVSQNPRHKITKRGQNVTFRCDPISEHNRLYWYRQTLGQGPEFLTYFQNEAQLEKSRLLSDRFSAERPKGSFSTLEIQRTEQGDSAMYLCASSLPQGSTGANVLTFGAGSRLTVL.

This clonotype was seen many times. The chain couples TRBV20-1 to TRBJ2-7; the D is unclear. CDR3 length: 11 amino acids. CDR1 and CDR2 (germline): DFQATT, SNEGSKA (reference sequence). V lost 3 bases to trimming and J lost 7 bases, with 10 bases between them. The CDR3 here is CSARVQAEQYF. DNA of the CDR3: TGCAGTGCTAGGGTGCAGGCGGAGCAGTACTTC.

This clonotype was recorded at least ten times. The rearrangement uses TRBV12-3 or TRBV12-4 and TRBJ1-2, with a weak D call TRBD1 (5 bases). Trimming shortened V by 9 bases and J by 3 bases, and 17 bases separated the two germline ends. The CDR3 length is 14 residues. For the CDR3, the DNA is TGTGCCAGTAGATACTCGGGGGGAGACTATGGCTACACCTTC. It is translated as CASRYSGGDYGYTF.

This clonotype occurred a few times. The gene calls are TRBV7-9 and TRBJ1-6; D call uncertain. The ends were cut back, 2 bases at V and 6 bases at J, with 14 bases in the middle. Germline V CDR1 and CDR2: SEHNR, FQNEAQ (reference sequence). The CDR3 has 16 residues. The CDR3 coding sequence is TGTGCCAGCAGCTTAACGGGGAATGGGTTTAATTCACCCCTCCACTTT. Translation: CASSLTGNGFNSPLHF.

In this sample, this clonotype turned up many times. The chain carries TRBV28 and TRBJ2-1; 8 nucleotides line up with TRBD2. The V and J ends lost 9 bases and 2 bases, in that order; junction bases with no gene match: 6. Germline lookup yields CDR1 MDHEN and CDR2 SYDVKM. This CDR3 has 14 amino acids. The CDR3 spells CASGPGGTYNEQFF. CDR3 in DNA: TGTGCCAGTGGGCCGGGAGGGACCTACAATGAGCAGTTCTTC.

This clonotype was observed a handful of times. The chain combines TRBV28 with TRBJ2-2; D could derive from TRBD1 or TRBD2 (5 bases each). V lost 6 bases to trimming and J lost 1 base, with 12 bases between them. This CDR3 is built from 15 residues. The germline CDR1 and CDR2 sequences are MDHEN and SYDVKM. Written as DNA, the CDR3 is TGTGCCAGCAGCGGGGACCGAGGGAACACCGGGGAGCTGTTTTTT. The encoded protein is CASSGDRGNTGELFF.

The chain combines TRBV6-1 with TRBJ1-5; D is possibly TRBD1 (5 bases). Trimming left V 8 bases short and J 2 bases short, with 16 bases between. Germline values: CDR1 MNHNS, CDR2 SASEGT. The CDR3 contains 15 residues. CDR3 DNA sequence: TGTGCCAGCGGCGTCGGGGGATACGGCAATCAGCCCCAGCATTTT. It codes for CASGVGGYGNQPQHF.

This rearrangement joins TRBV12-3 or TRBV12-4 to TRBJ2-3; 12 positions agree with TRBD2. The CDR3 consists of 18 residues. J gave up 0 bases and V 3 bases, and 7 bases lay outside the gene matches. The CDR3 reads CASSFATSGRPSTDTQYF. For the CDR3, the DNA is TGTGCCAGCAGTTTTGCGACTAGCGGGAGACCTAGCACAGATACGCAGTATTTT.

The chain combines TRBV7-9 with TRBJ1-5; D gene uncertain. Germline V gene data show CDR1 as SEHNR and CDR2 as FQNEAQ (reference sequence). There are 16 residues in the CDR3. V lost 2 bases, J lost 2 bases, and 13 bases lay in between. The chain's CDR3 is CASSLWGGVGNQPQHF. CDR3 DNA sequence: TGTGCCAGCAGCTTATGGGGAGGAGTGGGCAATCAGCCCCAGCATTTT.

This sequence joins TRBV6-2 or TRBV6-3 and TRBJ2-1; 12 positions agree with TRBD2. V lost 5 bases, J lost 12 bases, and 5 bases stayed unmatched. This CDR3 is built from 13 residues. Germline loops: CDR1 MNHEY, CDR2 SVGEGT. CDR3 protein: CASSGGLAGSQFF. As DNA, the CDR3 is TGTGCCAGCAGTGGGGGACTAGCGGGCTCGCAGTTCTTC.

This clonotype was observed many times. A much more abundant neighbour one base away suggests this may be a read error. The chain has TRBV6-2 or TRBV6-3 and TRBJ2-7, with a possible D match to TRBD1 (6 bases). The CDR3 consists of 11 residues. V was shortened by 6 bases and J by 4 bases, with 7 bases between the two germline ends. Looked up from germline, CDR1 is MNHEY and CDR2 is SVGEGT. For the CDR3, the DNA is TGTGCCAGCAGCACAGGGTACGAGCAGTACTTC. This gives the protein CASSTGYEQYF.

The V call is TRBV2, the J call TRBJ2-7, with a weak D call TRBD1 (6 bases). Germline assignment: CDR1 SNHLY and CDR2 FYNNEI. This CDR3 is 14 amino acids long. The V gene lost 6 bases and the J gene lost 5 bases, with 17 bases spanning the gap. CDR3 sequence (DNA): TGTGCCAGCAGGGGGACACTGGGAAGCCACGAGCAGTACTTC. Protein product: CASRGTLGSHEQYF.

This clonotype showed up many times. V gene TRBV20-1 combines with J gene TRBJ1-2; D is undetermined. V lost 0 bases and J lost 2, with 4 bases in between. The V gene's germline CDR1 is DFQATT and CDR2 SNEGSKA (reference sequence). The CDR3 runs 12 residues. CDR3 sequence: CSARDINYGYTF. In nucleotides, the CDR3 is TGCAGTGCTAGAGATATCAACTATGGCTACACCTTC.

This clonotype was detected only a few times. The chain couples TRBV30 to TRBJ2-3; D is possibly TRBD1 (6 bases). Trimming took 3 bases from V and 6 from J, leaving 7 bases between them. Per the germline V gene, CDR1 is GTSNPN and CDR2 is SVGIG (reference sequence). This CDR3 contains 11 residues. The CDR3 coding sequence is TGTGCCTGGAGCCAGGGGGATACGCAGTATTTT. This codes for CAWSQGDTQYF.

The chain recombines TRBV4-1 with TRBJ1-5, with 7 bases aligning to TRBD1. The CDR3 sequence is 20 residues long. The trim removed 4 bases at V and 0 bases at J, leaving 18 bases unmatched. CDR1 is MGHRA, CDR2 YSYEKL, per germline. The CDR3 DNA is TGCGCCAGCAGCCGATCCCCCGGTGACAGGGCGGGCGATAGCAATCAGCCCCAGCATTTT. It yields the protein CASSRSPGDRAGDSNQPQHF.

This chain links TRBV28 with TRBJ1-3; D call uncertain. This CDR3 contains 13 residues. The V and J ends lost 5 bases and 3 bases respectively, with 8 bases between them. From germline, CDR1 is MDHEN and CDR2 SYDVKM. The CDR3 coding sequence is TGTGCCAGCAGTGAGGGTAATGGAAACACCATATATTTT. Protein sequence: CASSEGNGNTIYF.